Each of the 15 T cell receptor beta chains below was sequenced from the same sample in a study of T cell responses to AZD1222 COVID-19 vaccine. The repertoire was sequenced with immunoSEQ multiplex PCR; TCRdb's copy has only in-frame clones and lacks some. The table records more than 85,000 clones, roughly 87% of them present only once. Sequencing used peripheral blood, obtained on day 0 of AZD1222 vaccination. The receptors were gathered from an adult in good health.

The V and J genes are TRBV5-1 and TRBJ2-5, with 9 nucleotides matching TRBD2. Germline values: CDR1 SGHRS, CDR2 YFSETQ. Trimming at V came to 4 bases and at J to 3 bases, leaving 7 bases not matched to a gene. The CDR3 is 15 residues long. The CDR3 sequence: CASSLTPSGEETQYF. CDR3 coding DNA: TGCGCCAGCAGCCTGACCCCTAGCGGGGAAGAGACCCAGTACTTC.

This sequence joins TRBV6-5 and TRBJ2-1, with 8 bases fitting TRBD2. This CDR3 is 14 amino acids long. Germline assignment: CDR1 MNHEY and CDR2 SVGAGI. Germline trimming cut 5 bases from V and 5 bases from J; bases unmatched to any gene: 5. The CDR3 is CASSHGTRNNEQFF. CDR3 bases: TGTGCCAGCAGTCACGGGACTAGGAACAATGAGCAGTTCTTC.

The CDR3 region is CASSLGTGLFYEQYF. The CDR3 nucleotides read TGTGCCAGCAGTTTAGGGACAGGGCTCTTCTACGAGCAGTACTTC. This chain uses TRBV27 with TRBJ2-7; 9 bases fit TRBD1. This CDR3 is built from 15 residues. Germline V gene sequence: CDR1 MNHEY, CDR2 SMNVEV (reference sequence). Losses at the gene ends were 2 bases for V and 3 bases for J; bases not matched to a gene: 5.

The rearrangement uses TRBV6-5 and TRBJ1-4; 8 nucleotides match TRBD1. CDR1 is MNHEY and CDR2 is SVGAGI in the germline V gene. V trimming: 0 bases; J trimming: 8 bases; junction bases outside the gene matches: 5. The CDR3 is 15 residues long. The CDR3 loop is CASSYSGTGGEKLFF. The CDR3 nucleotides read TGTGCCAGCAGTTACTCCGGGACAGGCGGGGAAAAACTGTTTTTT.

The chain uses TRBV4-2 and TRBJ2-4, with 8 bases matching TRBD1. The CDR3 consists of 16 residues. CDR1 LGHNA and CDR2 YNFKEQ come from the germline V gene. Trimming removed 4 bases from V and 1 base from J; junction bases left unmatched: 6. The CDR3 DNA follows: TGTGCCAGCAGCCCGCGGACAGGGCAGGCCAAAAACATTCAGTACTTC. Encoded protein: CASSPRTGQAKNIQYF.

The gene calls are TRBV5-4 and TRBJ2-3; possibly TRBD1 for D (5 bases). Germline V gene lookup returns CDR1 SGHNT and CDR2 YYREEE (reference sequence). With 5 bases removed from V and 4 bases from J, the gap between germline ends came to 23 bases. The CDR3 runs 17 residues. CDR3 DNA sequence: TGTGCCAGCAGGCCTATGGTCGCAGGGTCGAGTTCAGATACGCAGTATTTT. It yields the protein CASRPMVAGSSSDTQYF.

J is TRBJ1-5 and V is TRBV5-8; D possibly corresponds to TRBD1 (5 bases). The V and J ends lost 4 bases and 6 bases respectively, with 17 bases between them. The CDR3 is 15 amino acids. Germline V gene data show CDR1 as SGHTS and CDR2 as YDEGEE. CDR3 in amino acids: CASSAPGTGSQPQHF. For the CDR3, the DNA is TGTGCCAGCAGCGCGCCCGGGACGGGTAGTCAGCCCCAGCATTTT.

The chain recombines TRBV7-9 with TRBJ1-5, with a weak D call TRBD1 (6 bases). Germline V gives CDR1 SEHNR, CDR2 FQNEAQ (reference sequence). V lost 1 base to trimming and J lost 3 bases, with 7 bases between them. This CDR3 is built from 14 residues. This CDR3 is CASSLGDNNQPQHF. The CDR3 region has the DNA TGTGCCAGCAGCTTAGGGGACAACAATCAGCCCCAGCATTTT.

The rearrangement links TRBV6-2 or TRBV6-3 to TRBJ2-7, with a tentative D call TRBD1 (6 bases). The CDR3 length is 12 residues. Trimming stripped 6 bases from V and 3 bases from J, with 9 bases between. Germline V gives CDR1 MNHEY, CDR2 SVGEGT. The DNA of the CDR3 is TGTGCCAGCAGCAACAGGGTCTACGAGCAGTACTTC. Translation gives CASSNRVYEQYF.

V and J are TRBV7-8 and TRBJ1-2; no clear D gene. CDR1 SGHVS and CDR2 FQNEAQ come from the germline V gene. This CDR3 contains 13 residues. The V gene lost 2 bases and the J gene lost 8 bases, with 12 bases spanning the gap. As DNA, the CDR3 is TGTGCCAGCAGCTTAATCAAGGGTTGGGGCTACACCTTC. The encoded protein is CASSLIKGWGYTF.

This chain connects TRBV11-1 to TRBJ1-1; weak D call: TRBD1 (5 bases). The V end was cut by 3 bases, the J end by 11 bases, with 16 bases between. Germline CDR1 is SGHAT and CDR2 is FQDESV (reference sequence). This CDR3 contains 13 residues. The CDR3 loop is CASSFGSGRGAFF. The CDR3 nucleotides read TGTGCCAGCAGCTTTGGGAGCGGCCGGGGGGCTTTCTTT.

This chain joins TRBV5-1 and TRBJ2-5; D is uncertain. CDR3 length: 15 amino acids. The V end was cut by 2 bases, the J end by 5 bases, with 16 bases between. Germline values: CDR1 SGHRS, CDR2 YFSETQ. The CDR3 DNA sequence: TGCGCCAGCAGCTTAGATGAAGGGTCTTCGGAGACCCAGTACTTC. Protein: CASSLDEGSSETQYF.

The V call is TRBV19, the J call TRBJ1-2, with 9 bases lining up with TRBD1. V lost 5 bases to trimming and J lost 2 bases; unmatched junction nucleotides: 6. The CDR3 loop spans 15 amino acids. Germline CDR1 LNHDA, CDR2 SQIVND (reference sequence). CDR3 bases: TGTGCCAGTAGTGTAACAGGGGGCGCGAACTATGGCTACACCTTC. This translates into CASSVTGGANYGYTF.

This rearrangement joins TRBV9 to TRBJ1-5; 7 bases are shared with TRBD1. CDR3 size: 14 residues. Losses at the gene ends were 4 bases for V and 5 bases for J; bases not matched to a gene: 6. The germline gives CDR1 SGDLS, CDR2 YYNGEE. The chain's CDR3 is CASSTTGSDQPQHF. CDR3 bases: TGTGCCAGCAGCACGACAGGGTCCGATCAGCCCCAGCATTTT.

The chain employs TRBV19 and TRBJ2-3; tentatively, D is TRBD1 (5 bases). Germline assignment: CDR1 LNHDA and CDR2 SQIVND (reference sequence). There are 14 residues in the CDR3. V dropped 3 bases and J dropped 6 bases, with 13 bases sitting between them. The CDR3 sequence: CASSILGARDTQYF. DNA of the CDR3: TGTGCCAGTAGTATCTTAGGGGCCAGGGATACGCAGTATTTT.